A single sample is the source of the 11 T cell receptor beta chains below, sequenced in a study of OX40 agonist ivuxolimab in advanced cancers. The protocol used for the library was the immunoSEQ multiplex PCR assay. This immuneACCESS table, as held by TCRdb, lists in-frame sequences with V and J called but not all clones. Of the missing ones, under half trace to an unresolved V gene in checked studies; the others have no known cause. The sample includes tens of thousands of clones, with 86% observed a single time. The top ten clones comprise about 13% of the sample. This sample comprised CD4+ or CD8+ T cells sorted from blood, obtained in a trial of the OX40 agonist ivuxolimab. These receptors were taken from an adult with an advanced solid tumor such as melanoma, head and neck, liver or kidney cancer.

This clone was observed a handful of times. Other DNA sequences of this sample code for an identical CDR3. The V and J genes are TRBV7-9 and TRBJ1-1, with no clear D. V dropped 4 bases and J dropped 0 bases, with 6 bases sitting between them. CDR3 length: 13 amino acids. The germline V gene encodes CDR1 SEHNR and CDR2 FQNEAQ (reference sequence). The CDR3 region has the DNA TGTGCCAGCAGCTCCACTTTGAACACTGAAGCTTTCTTT. Translation gives CASSSTLNTEAFF. Using reference TRBV7-9 and TRBJ1-1 for the parts outside the CDR3, the full variable domain is DTGVSQNPRHKITKRGQNVTFRCDPISEHNRLYWYRQTLGQGPEFLTYFQNEAQLEKSRLLSDRFSAERPKGSFSTLEIQRTEQGDSAMYLCASSSTLNTEAFFGQGTRLTVV.

The chain links TRBV7-3 to TRBJ1-5, with TRBD1 matching 9 bases. The J segment lost 4 bases and the V segment lost 5 bases, leaving 18 bases of the junction unmatched. The CDR3 loop spans 19 amino acids. Germline V CDR1 and CDR2: SGHTA, FQGTGA. The CDR3: CASSAPGTGYPESNQPQHF. Written as DNA, the CDR3 is TGTGCCAGCAGCGCTCCCGGGACAGGGTATCCGGAGTCAAATCAGCCCCAGCATTTT. The entire variable domain, with the rest obtained from reference TRBV7-3 and TRBJ1-5, is as follows: GAGVSQTPSNKVTEKGKYVELRCDPISGHTALYWYRQSLGQGPEFLIYFQGTGAADDSGLPNDRFFAVRPEGSVSTLKIQRTERGDSAVYLCASSAPGTGYPESNQPQHFGDGTRLSIL.

The rearrangement uses TRBV14 and TRBJ2-1; 9 bases line up with TRBD1. Germline loops: CDR1 SGHDN, CDR2 FVKESK. There are 14 residues in the CDR3. J gave up 8 bases and V 4 bases, and 6 bases lay outside the gene matches. The CDR3 DNA is TGTGCCAGCAGCCTACTTACAGGGGGCGATGAGCAGTTCTTC. Translation: CASSLLTGGDEQFF.

V is TRBV9 and J is TRBJ1-1; no reliable D call. Germline V gene sequence: CDR1 SGDLS, CDR2 YYNGEE. Trimming stripped 4 bases from V and 3 bases from J, with 13 bases between. There are 14 residues in the CDR3. The CDR3 sequence: CASSPPARHTEAFF. The CDR3, as DNA: TGTGCCAGCAGCCCCCCGGCACGCCACACTGAAGCTTTCTTT.

V usage is TRBV13 and J usage is TRBJ2-6; D is unresolved. The germline CDR1 and CDR2 sequences are PRHDT and FYEKMQ (reference sequence). This CDR3 spans 18 amino acids. Between the trimmed V and J ends, which lost 7 bases and 0 bases, there was a span of 19 bases. This CDR3 reads CASTLRVWGYSGANVLTF. The CDR3 coding sequence is TGTGCCAGCACTCTCCGGGTGTGGGGTTACTCTGGGGCCAACGTCCTGACTTTC. Together with reference TRBV13 and TRBJ2-6, the CDR3 gives the full variable domain: AAGVIQSPRHLIKEKRETATLKCYPIPRHDTVYWYQQGPGQDPQFLISFYEKMQSDKGSIPDRFSAQQFSDYHSELNMSSLELGDSALYFCASTLRVWGYSGANVLTFGAGSRLTVL.

The count of this clone is one. The chain carries TRBV27 and TRBJ2-7; perhaps TRBD2 as D (5 bases). V lost 6 bases and J lost 0, with 12 bases in between. CDR3 size: 14 residues. The germline V gene has CDR1 MNHEY and CDR2 SMNVEV (reference sequence). Here the CDR3 reads CASSAVGSSYEQYF. In nucleotides, the CDR3 is TGTGCCAGCAGCGCCGTAGGGAGCTCCTACGAGCAGTACTTC.

Here the CDR3 reads CSVHTGGGEQFF. Written as DNA, the CDR3 is TGCAGCGTCCATACAGGGGGCGGTGAGCAGTTCTTC. V gene TRBV29-1 combines with J gene TRBJ2-1, with 9 positions matching TRBD1. After removal of 6 bases from V and 9 bases from J, the junction contained 6 bases not matched to a gene. There are 12 residues in the CDR3. Per the germline V gene, CDR1 is SQVTM and CDR2 is ANQGSEA.

The chain couples TRBV9 to TRBJ2-3, with D possibly called TRBD1 or TRBD2 (6 bases each). There are 14 residues in the CDR3. Trimming removed 0 bases from V and 2 bases from J, with 7 bases in between. Per the germline V gene, CDR1 is SGDLS and CDR2 is YYNGEE. CDR3 protein: CASSVAGATDTQYF. The CDR3 DNA reads as TGTGCCAGCAGCGTAGCGGGGGCCACAGATACGCAGTATTTT.

The rearrangement uses TRBV6-1 and TRBJ1-6; 7 bases agree with TRBD1. Losses at the gene ends were 6 bases for V and 13 bases for J; bases not matched to a gene: 12. CDR3 size: 14 residues. Germline V CDR1 and CDR2: MNHNS, SASEGT. The CDR3 region has the DNA TGTGCCAGCAGCTCGGACAGGACCCTCGGGCCCCTCCACTTT. Protein: CASSSDRTLGPLHF.

The V and J genes are TRBV11-2 and TRBJ2-1, with D possibly being TRBD1 or TRBD2 (5 bases each). From germline, CDR1 is SGHAT and CDR2 FQNNGV. The CDR3 has 14 amino acids. Trimming removed 1 base at V and 7 bases at J, with 11 bases between. CDR3 coding DNA: TGTGCCAGCAGCTTAGTCGTTGGGGGTAATGAGCAGTTCTTC. Protein sequence: CASSLVVGGNEQFF. The full variable domain, rest sourced from reference TRBV11-2 and TRBJ2-1, is EAGVAQSPRYKIIEKRQSVAFWCNPISGHATLYWYQQILGQGPKLLIQFQNNGVVDDSQLPKDRFSAERLKGVDSTLKIQPAKLEDSAVYLCASSLVVGGNEQFFGPGTRLTVL.

The chain has TRBV5-1 and TRBJ2-7, with a tentative D call TRBD1 (5 bases). The CDR3 is 13 residues long. CDR1 SGHRS and CDR2 YFSETQ come from the germline V gene. The V end was cut by 0 bases, the J end by 7 bases, with 11 bases between. CDR3 residues: CASSLGRAREQYF. CDR3 nucleotides: TGCGCCAGCAGCTTGGGCAGGGCCCGGGAGCAGTACTTC.